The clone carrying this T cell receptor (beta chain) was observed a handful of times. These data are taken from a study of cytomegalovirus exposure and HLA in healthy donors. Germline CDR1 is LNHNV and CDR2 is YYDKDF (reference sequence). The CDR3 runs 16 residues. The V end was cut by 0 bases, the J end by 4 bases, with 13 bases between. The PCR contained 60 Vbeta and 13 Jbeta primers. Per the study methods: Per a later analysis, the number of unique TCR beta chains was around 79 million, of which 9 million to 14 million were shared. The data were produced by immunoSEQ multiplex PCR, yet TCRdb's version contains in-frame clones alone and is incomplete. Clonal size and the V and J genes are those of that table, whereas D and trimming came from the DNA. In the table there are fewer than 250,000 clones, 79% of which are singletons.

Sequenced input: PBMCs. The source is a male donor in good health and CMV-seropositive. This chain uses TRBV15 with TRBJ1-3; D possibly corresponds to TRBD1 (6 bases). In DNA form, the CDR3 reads TGTGCCACCAGCAGAGATCCAGGGGCGAGGGGAAACACCATATATTTT. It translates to CATSRDPGARGNTIYF.